This T cell receptor (beta chain) was profiled in a study of shared T cell receptors in the human thymus (dated by TCRdb to the early 2020s). For the study in its entirety: The study examined how the human thymus generates shared, self-reactive T-cell receptor alpha chains.

Library preparation employed the immunoSEQ multiplex PCR assay. Entries here come from immuneACCESS through TCRdb and include only in-frame sequences with V and J called. Some clones fail to appear in such tables; in the studies checked, an unresolved V gene covers under half of the shortfall, and the cause of the remainder is unknown. For this sample the table gives 700,000 to 750,000 clones, of which over 75% were detected only once. The top ten constitute around 0.0094% of the sample. On this clone: It has no known antigen specificity. Nothing much larger sits one base from this clone, and base qualities are not available.

This same sample was also part of a study on human thymus T cells. The second paper states: Donors were immunologically healthy infants undergoing open corrective cardiac surgery for congenital heart defects in Finland. The thymus tissue came from surgical resects taken out during corrective cardiac surgery. V and J gene segment usage appeared biased in both thymic and peripheral blood repertoires. Highly overlapping thymic TCR repertoires among unrelated individuals were reported in the related research. The study used 7 or 8 infant thymus samples plus four related peripheral blood samples to characterize TCR alpha and beta repertoires. Donor ages ranging from roughly 6 to 244 days were recorded, and a handful of male and a couple of female infants were included in the cohort. Thymocytes were freed from the tissue by mechanical means and kept at -70 degrees C as pellets of roughly 8.5-31 million cells. Genomic DNA was extracted from frozen cell pellets with a QIAsymphony instrument. The immunoSEQ multiplex PCR assay was used to amplify the TCRB and TCRAD loci from a standardized amount of quality-controlled genomic DNA. Amplicons spanned the V(D)J region at a length sufficient to cover the CDR3 and identify V and J genes. Through the commercial immunoSEQ service, the amplicons were sequenced on an Illumina platform. Primer bias and sequencing errors were corrected as previously described, and TCRAD and TCRB were defined on the basis of the IMGT database. The repertoires were analysed using immunoSEQ Analyzer 3.0 and VDJTools for basic statistics, V/J segment usage, diversity estimates, rarefaction and pairwise overlap. Diversity was estimated with Chao1, ChaoE, Efron-Thisted, Shannon and inverse Simpson indices, and also on datasets down-sampled to the smallest sample. Repertoire overlap was determined by strict matching of CDR3 nucleotide sequence, V gene and J gene, and Jaccard-based multidimensional scaling clustering was applied. Thymus samples yielded on average around 800,000 unique TCRB clonotypes, compared with 80,000 to 85,000 from blood samples.

The TCR originated in a girl under three years old with a congenital heart defect. Donor details come from another sample of the same person, matched by shared clones. Input material: thymocytes.

The bases read TGTGCCACCAGCAGAGTAACTGCTGGTAATTCACCCCTCCACTTT. The encoded protein is CATSRVTAGNSPLHF. The receptor chain draws on TRBV15 and TRBJ1-6, with the D gene not clear enough to name. V is reduced by 1 base and J by 6 bases, leaving a spacing of 10 bases between them. Taken from the germline V gene (reference sequence), the CDR1 and CDR2 loops are LNHNV and YYDKDF. The CDR3 numbers 15 residues from cysteine through phenylalanine. Only CDR3 DNA is held: 45 bases, read in frame from base 1.